The rows below give T cell receptor beta chains drawn from one sample of a study of blood T cell repertoires in COVID-19. Sequencing was performed with immunoSEQ multiplex PCR; in TCRdb, only in-frame clones are kept and a portion is missing. The data contain around 170,000 clones, 80% of them seen just once; the ten biggest clones take up around 7%. The sequenced material came from peripheral blood. All receptors derive from a man in his 70s with active or convalescent COVID-19. CDR3s include the opening cysteine and the closing phenylalanine or tryptophan. D genes are given only for firm matches. Size is stated for part of the rows, as once, few or many counts, or as a class when the clone is expanded.

abundance: many
v_gene: TRBV12-3/TRBV12-4
j_gene: TRBJ2-4
d_gene: NA
CDR3nt: TGTGCCAGCAGCCTTAAAAACATTCAGTACTTC
CDR3aa: CASSLKNIQYF

abundance: NA
v_gene: TRBV7-2
j_gene: TRBJ2-3
d_gene: TRBD2
CDR3nt: TGTGCCAGCAGCCGCAACTCTCGAGCGGGGGGTTCAGATACGCAGTATTTT
CDR3aa: CASSRNSRAGGSDTQYF

abundance: NA
v_gene: TRBV7-2
j_gene: TRBJ1-1
d_gene: NA
CDR3nt: TGTGCCAGCAGCTTTGAACAGACAGAAGCTTTCTTT
CDR3aa: CASSFEQTEAFF

abundance: NA
v_gene: TRBV6-2/TRBV6-3
j_gene: TRBJ1-2
d_gene: NA
CDR3nt: TGTGCCAGCACCCCGACAGCCAACTATGGCTACACCTTC
CDR3aa: CASTPTANYGYTF

abundance: few
v_gene: TRBV7-9
j_gene: TRBJ1-5
d_gene: NA
CDR3nt: TGTGCCAGCAGCCCATTAGGAGGGGCCGACCAGCCCCAGCATTTT
CDR3aa: CASSPLGGADQPQHF

abundance: once
v_gene: TRBV4-1
j_gene: TRBJ1-2
d_gene: TRBD1
CDR3nt: TGCGCCAGTAGCCGACTCGGGACAGGTCGAACCCTACTTAACTATGGCTACACCTTC
CDR3aa: CASSRLGTGRTLLNYGYTF

abundance: NA
v_gene: TRBV18
j_gene: TRBJ2-2
d_gene: NA
CDR3nt: TGTGCCACTAAAGAAACTGATACCGGGGAGCTGTTTTTT
CDR3aa: CATKETDTGELFF

abundance: few
v_gene: TRBV5-1
j_gene: TRBJ1-6
d_gene: TRBD1
CDR3nt: TGCGCCAGCAGCTTGGGGACAGGGGATTCACCCCTCCACTTT
CDR3aa: CASSLGTGDSPLHF

abundance: NA
v_gene: TRBV4-2
j_gene: TRBJ2-7
d_gene: TRBD1
CDR3nt: TGTGCCAGCAGCCAAACCGGGACAGGGACCTACGAGCAGTACTTC
CDR3aa: CASSQTGTGTYEQYF

abundance: NA
v_gene: TRBV5-1
j_gene: TRBJ1-2
d_gene: TRBD1
CDR3nt: TGCGCCAGCAGCTTGGGTGACAGGGATAACTATGGCTACACCTTC
CDR3aa: CASSLGDRDNYGYTF

abundance: NA
v_gene: TRBV12-3/TRBV12-4
j_gene: TRBJ1-1
d_gene: NA
CDR3nt: TGTGCCAGCATTTTGACAGGGAACACTGAAGCTTTCTTT
CDR3aa: CASILTGNTEAFF

abundance: NA
v_gene: TRBV2
j_gene: TRBJ2-7
d_gene: NA
CDR3nt: TGTGCCAGCAGTGTGCGTTCTTACGAGCAGTACTTC
CDR3aa: CASSVRSYEQYF

abundance: NA
v_gene: TRBV9
j_gene: TRBJ2-1
d_gene: NA
CDR3nt: TGTGCCAGCAGCGTGAGGAGTGCTTACAATGAGCAGTTCTTC
CDR3aa: CASSVRSAYNEQFF